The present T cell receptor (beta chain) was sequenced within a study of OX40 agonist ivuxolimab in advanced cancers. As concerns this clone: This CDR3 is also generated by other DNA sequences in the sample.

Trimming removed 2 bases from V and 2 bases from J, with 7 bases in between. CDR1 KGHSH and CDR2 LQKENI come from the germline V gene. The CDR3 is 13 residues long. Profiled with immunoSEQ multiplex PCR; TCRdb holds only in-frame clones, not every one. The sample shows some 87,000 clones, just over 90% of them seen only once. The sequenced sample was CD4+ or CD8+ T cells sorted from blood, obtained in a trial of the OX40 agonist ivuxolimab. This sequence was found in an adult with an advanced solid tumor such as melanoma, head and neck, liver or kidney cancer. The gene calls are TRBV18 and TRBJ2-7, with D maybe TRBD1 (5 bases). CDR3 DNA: TGTGCCAGCTCACCAGACAGAGCCTACGAGCAGTACTTC. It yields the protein CASSPDRAYEQYF.